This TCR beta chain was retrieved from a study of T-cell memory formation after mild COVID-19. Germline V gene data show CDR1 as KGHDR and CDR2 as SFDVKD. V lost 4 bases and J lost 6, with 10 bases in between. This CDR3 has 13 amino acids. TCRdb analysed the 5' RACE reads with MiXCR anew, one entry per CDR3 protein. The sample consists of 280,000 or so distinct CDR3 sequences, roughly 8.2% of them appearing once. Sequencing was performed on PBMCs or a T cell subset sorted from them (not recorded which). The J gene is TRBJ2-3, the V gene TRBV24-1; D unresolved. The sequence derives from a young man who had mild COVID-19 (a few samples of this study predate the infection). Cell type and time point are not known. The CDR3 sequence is CATSDRLGDTQYF. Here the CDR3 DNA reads TGTGCCACCAGTGACCGACTTGGCGATACGCAGTATTTT.